The next 27 T cell receptor beta chains were all read from a single sample in a study of Ad26.COV2.S vaccination and SARS-CoV-2 variants. TCRdb's copy holds only in-frame clones and misses some; the assay was immunoSEQ multiplex PCR. This repertoire shows around 300,000 clones, around 89% found once; its top ten account for 6.4%. Treatment in this sample: about 20 received Ad26.COV2.S at low or high dose, single or two shots; about 5 received placebo; per-sample allocation not given. Specimen acquisition occurred on day 63 following the initial vaccine or placebo injection. The sequenced sample was peripheral blood, obtained in a trial of Ad26.COV2.S vaccine versus placebo. The source is a person between 18 and 65 years old who received the Ad26.COV2.S COVID-19 vaccine or a placebo.

This sequence joins TRBV7-2 and TRBJ2-7, with 12 bases aligning to TRBD2. The germline V gene has CDR1 SGHTA and CDR2 FQGNSA. The CDR3 extends over 16 amino acids. The V and J ends lost 1 base and 4 bases, in that order; junction bases with no gene match: 5. DNA for the CDR3: TGTGCCAGCAGCTTAGGACTAGCGGGAGTTGGTTACGAGCAGTACTTC. Translating it yields CASSLGLAGVGYEQYF.

The CDR3 coding sequence is TGTGCCACGGGGACAGGGAGTTCCTACGAGCAGTACTTC. Translation gives CATGTGSSYEQYF. The chain combines TRBV28 with TRBJ2-7; 9 bases fit TRBD1. Germline lookup yields CDR1 MDHEN and CDR2 SYDVKM. CDR3 length equals 13 residues. Unmatched junction bases numbered 5, after V lost 10 bases and J lost 1 base.

CDR3 loop: CASSYDRGINYGYTF. The CDR3 coding sequence is TGTGCCAGCAGTTACGATCGGGGGATAAACTATGGCTACACCTTC. The chain has TRBV6-2 or TRBV6-3 and TRBJ1-2, with a weak D call TRBD1 (5 bases). Trimming pared 2 bases from V and 2 bases from J, leaving 12 bases between. Germline V CDR1 and CDR2: MNHEY, SVGEGT. The CDR3 is 15 residues long.

The chain recombines TRBV6-5 with TRBJ2-1; D remains ambiguous. CDR3 length equals 13 residues. Between the trimmed V and J ends, which lost 0 bases and 8 bases, there was a span of 8 bases. CDR1 MNHEY and CDR2 SVGAGI come from the germline V gene. The CDR3 here is CASSYSRNHEQFF. The CDR3 coding sequence is TGTGCCAGCAGTTACTCGAGGAATCATGAGCAGTTCTTC.

This chain joins TRBV30 and TRBJ1-1; no clear D. This CDR3 spans 13 amino acids. V was trimmed by 3 bases and J by 6 bases, leaving 14 bases between them. Germline V gives CDR1 GTSNPN, CDR2 SVGIG (reference sequence). CDR3 protein: CAWRHNMVAEAFF. The CDR3 DNA reads as TGTGCCTGGAGACATAATATGGTAGCTGAAGCTTTCTTT.

This chain uses TRBV4-1 with TRBJ2-2; the D gene is possibly TRBD1 (5 bases). V was cut by 4 bases and J by 1 base, with 7 bases left in between. Germline V gene lookup returns CDR1 MGHRA and CDR2 YSYEKL. CDR3 size: 14 residues. The CDR3 spells CASSPGQNTGELFF. For the CDR3, the DNA is TGCGCCAGCAGCCCCGGACAGAACACCGGGGAGCTGTTTTTT.

This chain links TRBV7-9 with TRBJ1-1; D is possibly TRBD1 (6 bases). CDR1 is SEHNR and CDR2 is FQNEAQ in the germline V gene (reference sequence). The CDR3 totals 15 residues. Trimming cost V 4 bases and J 2 bases, with 14 bases left between them. Here the CDR3 reads CASSSTGQKNTEAFF. CDR3 DNA: TGTGCCAGCAGCTCAACGGGACAAAAAAACACTGAAGCTTTCTTT. Full variable domain (missing parts from reference TRBV7-9 and TRBJ1-1): DTGVSQNPRHKITKRGQNVTFRCDPISEHNRLYWYRQTLGQGPEFLTYFQNEAQLEKSRLLSDRFSAERPKGSFSTLEIQRTEQGDSAMYLCASSSTGQKNTEAFFGQGTRLTVV.

The chain links TRBV18 to TRBJ2-1, with D maybe TRBD2 (6 bases). The ends were cut back, 4 bases at V and 15 bases at J, with 22 bases in the middle. The CDR3 spans 14 residues. Germline CDR1 is KGHSH and CDR2 is LQKENI. DNA of the CDR3: TGTGCCAGCTCACTAGGATCCCCGGACTACTTTCTGTTCTTC. As protein: CASSLGSPDYFLFF. Looking up the rest from reference TRBV18 and TRBJ2-1 gives the full variable domain: NAGVMQNPRHLVRRRGQEARLRCSPMKGHSHVYWYRQLPEEGLKFMVYLQKENIIDESGMPKERFSAEFPKEGPSILRIQQVVRGDSAAYFCASSLGSPDYFLFFGPGTRLTVL.

The chain couples TRBV19 to TRBJ1-5, with no clear D. CDR1 is LNHDA, CDR2 SQIVND, per germline (reference sequence). Trimming pared 2 bases from V and 3 bases from J, leaving 8 bases between. The CDR3 has 14 amino acids. The CDR3: CASSITGVNQPQHF. Here the CDR3 DNA reads TGTGCCAGTAGTATAACTGGCGTCAATCAGCCCCAGCATTTT.

This clone is a singleton in its sample. The V call is TRBV6-2 or TRBV6-3, the J call TRBJ2-7; 9 positions agree with TRBD1. The CDR3 spans 14 residues. Trimming cost V 1 base and J 6 bases; bases outside gene matches: 4. Per the germline V gene, CDR1 is MNHEY and CDR2 is SVGEGT. CDR3 loop: CASSYWGQGGEQYF. The DNA for the CDR3 is TGTGCCAGCAGTTACTGGGGACAGGGAGGCGAGCAGTACTTC.

This rearrangement joins TRBV4-1 to TRBJ2-1; possibly TRBD2 for D (6 bases). V was shortened by 4 bases and J by 7 bases, with 17 bases between the two germline ends. Germline CDR1 and CDR2: MGHRA and YSYEKL. The CDR3 totals 15 residues. DNA for the CDR3: TGCGCCAGCAGCCCTGCCGGGAGCTTAGGGAATGAGCAGTTCTTC. Translated, it gives CASSPAGSLGNEQFF.

This clone was found many times. The chain employs TRBV28 and TRBJ2-7; 7 bases align to TRBD1. Germline V gene lookup returns CDR1 MDHEN and CDR2 SYDVKM. The trim removed 3 bases at V and 5 bases at J, leaving 7 bases unmatched. The CDR3 is 14 amino acids. CDR3 sequence: CASSFFQGVNEQYF. CDR3 bases: TGTGCCAGCAGTTTTTTTCAGGGGGTCAACGAGCAGTACTTC.

The sample holds one count of this clone. The rearrangement uses TRBV6-2 or TRBV6-3 and TRBJ1-2; D might be TRBD1 (6 bases). The CDR3 runs 15 residues. Trimming removed 0 bases from V and 5 bases from J, with 13 bases in between. Germline V gene sequence: CDR1 MNHEY, CDR2 SVGEGT. CDR3 bases: TGTGCCAGCAGTTACTCCAACAGGGCGGAGTATGGCTACACCTTC. Protein: CASSYSNRAEYGYTF.

This clone was observed a few times. Other DNA variants within this sample encode the same CDR3. The genes are TRBV29-1 and TRBJ2-2; D may be TRBD1 (6 bases). CDR1 SQVTM and CDR2 ANQGSEA come from the germline V gene. The CDR3 is 13 residues long. Trimming removed 6 bases at V and 0 bases at J, with 8 bases between. The DNA of the CDR3 is TGCAGCGTCGACAGGACGAACACCGGGGAGCTGTTTTTT. Protein product: CSVDRTNTGELFF.

This clone was recorded many times. V and J are TRBV30 and TRBJ1-2, with D maybe TRBD1 (6 bases). V was clipped by 3 bases and J by 4 bases, with 12 bases between them. This CDR3 contains 13 residues. The germline V gene encodes CDR1 GTSNPN and CDR2 SVGIG (reference sequence). In DNA form, the CDR3 reads TGTGCCTGGAGGGGACAACCGAGCTATGGCTACACCTTC. It translates to CAWRGQPSYGYTF.

The gene calls are TRBV4-2 and TRBJ2-7; 7 nucleotides match TRBD1. V shed 2 bases, J shed 4 bases, and the junction held 5 bases outside the gene matches. CDR1 is LGHNA and CDR2 is YNFKEQ in the germline V gene. The CDR3 has 14 amino acids. For the CDR3, the DNA is TGTGCCAGCAGCCAACCCGGGACAGATTACGAGCAGTACTTC. Residues: CASSQPGTDYEQYF.

This chain connects TRBV30 to TRBJ2-5; no definite D call. The germline CDR1 and CDR2 sequences are GTSNPN and SVGIG (reference sequence). This CDR3 region has 13 residues. V gave up 2 bases and J gave up 1 base, with 8 bases separating them. The CDR3 DNA follows: TGTGCCTGGAGTCTCAACCCCCAAGAGACCCAGTACTTC. Translating gives CAWSLNPQETQYF.

The gene calls are TRBV6-2 or TRBV6-3 and TRBJ2-7, with 7 bases matching TRBD2. V was clipped by 2 bases and J by 3 bases; unmatched bases: 4. The CDR3 runs 14 residues. Germline CDR1 MNHEY, CDR2 SVGEGT. The CDR3 DNA reads TGTGCCAGCAGTTACCCCAGCGGGAACTACGAGCAGTACTTC. Residues: CASSYPSGNYEQYF.

This chain joins TRBV27 and TRBJ1-2; D uncertain. V shed 3 bases and J shed 1 base, with 6 bases lying between them. The CDR3 consists of 13 residues. Germline V CDR1 and CDR2: MNHEY, SMNVEV (reference sequence). CDR3 sequence reads: CASSLRLNYGYTF. In nucleotides, the CDR3 is TGTGCCAGCAGTTTGCGCCTTAACTATGGCTACACCTTC.

This chain connects TRBV30 to TRBJ1-2, with a possible D match to TRBD1 (5 bases). V lost 1 base and J 8 bases, leaving 14 bases between the germline ends. This CDR3 comprises 13 residues. Looked up from germline, CDR1 is GTSNPN and CDR2 is SVGIG (reference sequence). CDR3 nucleotide sequence: TGTGCCTGGAGTGGGCAGGGAATCGGAGGCTACACCTTC. Its protein is CAWSGQGIGGYTF.

The rearrangement joins TRBV19 to TRBJ2-1; 7 bases align to TRBD1. In germline, CDR1 is LNHDA, CDR2 SQIVND (reference sequence). With 0 bases clipped from V and 0 bases from J, the junction kept 8 bases outside the gene matches. CDR3 size: 18 residues. This CDR3 is CASSIDATGQSSYNEQFF. The CDR3 nucleotides are TGTGCCAGTAGTATAGACGCGACAGGGCAGAGCTCCTACAATGAGCAGTTCTTC.

The chain carries TRBV10-2 and TRBJ1-5; 8 bases align to TRBD1. Germline CDR1 is WSHSY and CDR2 is SAAADI. The CDR3 runs to 15 residues. Unmatched junction bases numbered 9, after V lost 6 bases and J lost 5 bases. CDR3 region: CASRTDREWDQPQHF. CDR3 DNA sequence: TGCGCCAGCAGAACGGACAGGGAGTGGGATCAGCCCCAGCATTTT.

The V and J genes are TRBV11-2 and TRBJ2-7, with D possibly TRBD2 on 6 matching bases. V dropped 4 bases and J dropped 1 base, with 11 bases sitting between them. Germline lookup yields CDR1 SGHAT and CDR2 FQNNGV. The length of the CDR3 is 14 residues. CDR3 nucleotides: TGTGCCAGCAGCTGGGGTAGCGGTTCCTACGAGCAGTACTTC. Translation: CASSWGSGSYEQYF.

V and J are TRBV9 and TRBJ1-4; no firm D call. The CDR3 loop spans 14 amino acids. The germline gives CDR1 SGDLS, CDR2 YYNGEE. Trimming took off 3 bases at V and 2 bases at J, with 8 bases between the two ends. CDR3 in DNA: TGTGCCAGCAGCGCAAGTATGACTAATGAAAAACTGTTTTTT. The encoded protein is CASSASMTNEKLFF.

The chain recombines TRBV9 with TRBJ2-5, with 7 bases matching TRBD2. CDR3 length: 15 amino acids. Germline loops: CDR1 SGDLS, CDR2 YYNGEE. The junction had 12 bases not matched to a gene; V was cut back by 3 bases and J by 7 bases. The CDR3 loop is CASSGGTSAGGTQYF. In DNA form, the CDR3 reads TGTGCCAGCAGCGGAGGAACTAGCGCGGGTGGGACCCAGTACTTC.

V usage is TRBV11-3 and J usage is TRBJ2-7; TRBD1 matches at 7 bases. Per the germline V gene, CDR1 is SGHNT and CDR2 is YENEEA. This CDR3 region has 14 residues. V lost 0 bases and J lost 3; bases outside the gene matches: 2. The CDR3 DNA reads as TGTGCCAGCAGCTTAGATCGGGACAGCTACGAGCAGTACTTC. Amino acids: CASSLDRDSYEQYF.

The chain has TRBV6-5 and TRBJ1-3; D unclear. This CDR3 contains 15 residues. Germline CDR1 is MNHEY and CDR2 is SVGAGI. The ends were cut back, 6 bases at V and 0 bases at J, with 12 bases in the middle. The CDR3 here is CASSKGLNSGNTIYF. CDR3 nucleotide sequence: TGTGCCAGCAGCAAGGGCCTTAACTCTGGAAACACCATATATTTT.